Each of the 20 T cell receptor beta chains below was sequenced from the same sample in a study of OX40 agonist ivuxolimab in advanced cancers. The table came from immunoSEQ multiplex PCR; TCRdb's copy has only in-frame clones and leaves some out. The data show about 24,000 clones, about 86% seen once. This material consisted of CD4+ or CD8+ T cells sorted from blood, taken in a trial of the OX40 agonist ivuxolimab. These receptors came from an adult with an advanced solid tumor such as melanoma, head and neck, liver or kidney cancer.

This clone is a singleton in its sample. The chain recombines TRBV19 with TRBJ2-1; D call uncertain. V was shortened by 1 base and J by 7 bases, with 14 bases between the two germline ends. CDR3 length: 15 amino acids. CDR1 and CDR2 (germline): LNHDA, SQIVND (reference sequence). The CDR3 bases are TGTGCCAGTAGTATAGGGCCGGCGGCCCTGAATGAGCAGTTCTTC. Protein: CASSIGPAALNEQFF.

The genes are TRBV7-8 and TRBJ2-3; 9 bases agree with TRBD2. CDR3 length: 16 amino acids. The trim removed 5 bases at V and 3 bases at J, leaving 9 bases unmatched. Germline CDR1 reads SGHVS; CDR2 reads FQNEAQ. CDR3 protein: CASSPSPGLATDTQYF. The CDR3 nucleotides are TGTGCCAGCAGCCCAAGCCCGGGACTAGCTACAGATACGCAGTATTTT.

The chain links TRBV28 to TRBJ2-1; D gene uncertain. The CDR3 contains 12 residues. Germline values: CDR1 MDHEN, CDR2 SYDVKM. Trimming stripped 3 bases from V and 7 bases from J, with 7 bases between. The CDR3 DNA sequence: TGTGCCAGCAGTTTGCGCCCAAATGAGCAGTTCTTC. Protein product: CASSLRPNEQFF.

This clone was recorded once. The V gene is TRBV5-1, the J gene TRBJ2-5; TRBD2 is a possible D gene (5 bases). The germline CDR1 and CDR2 sequences are SGHRS and YFSETQ. The V end was cut by 3 bases, the J end by 7 bases, with 10 bases between. CDR3 size: 12 residues. CDR3 residues: CASSWERGTQYF. DNA of the CDR3: TGCGCCAGCAGCTGGGAGCGCGGGACCCAGTACTTC.

This clone was observed a few times. The rearrangement uses TRBV6-5 and TRBJ1-1; unclear D gene. This CDR3 is 14 amino acids long. V was cut by 6 bases and J by 3 bases, with 14 bases left in between. Germline values: CDR1 MNHEY, CDR2 SVGAGI. As DNA, the CDR3 is TGTGCCAGCAGACCCCCCGAGTGGGACACTGAAGCTTTCTTT. It encodes CASRPPEWDTEAFF.

The gene calls are TRBV4-1 and TRBJ2-7; TRBD2 is a possible D gene (5 bases). There are 14 residues in the CDR3. Germline values: CDR1 MGHRA, CDR2 YSYEKL. V dropped 0 bases and J dropped 0 bases, with 6 bases sitting between them. The CDR3 coding sequence is TGCGCCAGCAGCCAAGATGGGAGCTCCTACGAGCAGTACTTC. Translation gives CASSQDGSSYEQYF.

The J gene is TRBJ2-7, the V gene TRBV27; D remains ambiguous. The V end lost 1 base, the J end lost 2 bases, and 9 bases lay between the germline ends. Germline V CDR1 and CDR2: MNHEY, SMNVEV (reference sequence). The CDR3 consists of 14 residues. CDR3 DNA: TGTGCCAGCAGTTTATTACCCTCGACCTACGAGCAGTACTTC. Translated, it gives CASSLLPSTYEQYF.

This chain's CDR3 is CASPAGEGLYNEQFF. The DNA for the CDR3 is TGTGCCAGCCCTGCCGGGGAAGGTCTCTACAATGAGCAGTTCTTC. This chain links TRBV5-4 with TRBJ2-1, with D possibly being TRBD2 (5 bases). Trimming stripped 7 bases from V and 3 bases from J, with 17 bases between. Germline CDR1 SGHNT, CDR2 YYREEE (reference sequence). There are 15 residues in the CDR3.

This clone was picked up one time. The V and J genes are TRBV9 and TRBJ2-7; D possibly corresponds to TRBD2 (6 bases). The CDR3 is 16 amino acids. With 4 bases removed from V and 6 bases from J, the gap between germline ends came to 23 bases. The V gene's germline CDR1 is SGDLS and CDR2 YYNGEE. CDR3 DNA: TGTGCCAGCAGCTCTAGCCCCGCGGAGGGTGAGGGCGAGCAGTACTTC. Translated: CASSSSPAEGEGEQYF.

The rearrangement links TRBV10-2 to TRBJ1-1; perhaps TRBD1 as D (5 bases). The CDR3 consists of 12 residues. From germline, CDR1 is WSHSY and CDR2 SAAADI. V was trimmed by 3 bases and J by 5 bases, leaving 7 bases between them. This CDR3 is CASSEGETEAFF. In DNA, the CDR3 is TGCGCCAGCAGTGAAGGGGAAACTGAAGCTTTCTTT.

The V call is TRBV19, the J call TRBJ2-3, with 7 bases that match TRBD2. This CDR3 region has 11 residues. V lost 8 bases to trimming and J lost 4 bases; unmatched junction nucleotides: 0. CDR1 is LNHDA, CDR2 SQIVND, per germline (reference sequence). The CDR3 here is CASRGADTQYF. The CDR3 coding sequence is TGTGCCAGTCGGGGGGCAGATACGCAGTATTTT.

The chain couples TRBV7-9 to TRBJ2-2; D is perhaps TRBD1 or TRBD2 (5 bases each). The CDR3 loop spans 15 amino acids. Germline assignment: CDR1 SEHNR and CDR2 FQNEAQ (reference sequence). V dropped 2 bases and J dropped 5 bases, with 12 bases sitting between them. In DNA form, the CDR3 reads TGTGCCAGCAGCTTAATTATTGGGACGACCGGGGAGCTGTTTTTT. Protein product: CASSLIIGTTGELFF.

This chain uses TRBV5-1 with TRBJ1-2; tentatively, D is TRBD1 (6 bases). Germline V gives CDR1 SGHRS, CDR2 YFSETQ. V lost 0 bases and J 4 bases, leaving 10 bases between the germline ends. This CDR3 is 14 amino acids long. CDR3 bases: TGCGCCAGCAGCTTGGGGGACATCAGCTATGGCTACACCTTC. It is translated as CASSLGDISYGYTF.

As DNA, the CDR3 is TGCAGCGTTGAAGCGCCAGGGGGGAGAAGCCATGGCTACACCTTC. Protein: CSVEAPGGRSHGYTF. The chain joins TRBV29-1 to TRBJ1-2; 7 nucleotides match TRBD1. V shed 1 base and J 6 bases; nucleotides not matched to a gene: 11. CDR3 size: 15 residues. CDR1 is SQVTM and CDR2 is ANQGSEA in the germline V gene.

Only one count was recorded for this clone. The J gene is TRBJ2-1, the V gene TRBV4-1; D unresolved. The germline V gene has CDR1 MGHRA and CDR2 YSYEKL. The CDR3 length is 11 residues. The V and J ends lost 0 bases and 7 bases respectively, with 1 base between them. Written as DNA, the CDR3 is TGCGCCAGCAGCCAAGAAAATGAGCAGTTCTTC. Its protein product is CASSQENEQFF.

The rearrangement uses TRBV9 and TRBJ1-4; 7 bases are shared with TRBD1. Per the germline V gene, CDR1 is SGDLS and CDR2 is YYNGEE. The CDR3 length is 13 residues. Trimming at V came to 10 bases and at J to 4 bases, leaving 7 bases not matched to a gene. CDR3 amino acids: CASGDSFNEKLFF. The CDR3 nucleotides are TGTGCCTCCGGGGACAGTTTTAATGAAAAACTGTTTTTT. Full variable domain (missing parts from reference TRBV9 and TRBJ1-4): DSGVTQTPKHLITATGQRVTLRCSPRSGDLSVYWYQQSLDQGLQFLIQYYNGEERAKGNILERFSAQQFPDLHSELNLSSLELGDSALYFCASGDSFNEKLFFGSGTQLSVL.

The chain links TRBV27 to TRBJ2-2; 10 nucleotides line up with TRBD2. The CDR3 contains 16 residues. Trimming took 5 bases from V and 4 from J; bases not matched to a gene: 7. The germline V gene encodes CDR1 MNHEY and CDR2 SMNVEV (reference sequence). The CDR3 is CASSLSGGAVTGELFF. DNA of the CDR3: TGTGCCAGCAGTCTAAGCGGGGGGGCGGTCACCGGGGAGCTGTTTTTT.

The chain couples TRBV7-9 to TRBJ2-1; 14 bases are a match to TRBD2. The CDR3 length is 15 residues. V trimming: 5 bases; J trimming: 8 bases; junction bases outside the gene matches: 5. Germline values: CDR1 SEHNR, CDR2 FQNEAQ (reference sequence). CDR3 coding DNA: TGTGCCAGCAGCCCTGGACTAGCGGGAGGCGATGAGCAGTTCTTC. Residues: CASSPGLAGGDEQFF.

The chain's CDR3 is CASSAGADEKLFF. CDR3 DNA sequence: TGCGCCAGCAGCGCGGGAGCGGATGAAAAACTGTTTTTT. The rearrangement uses TRBV5-1 and TRBJ1-4; D ambiguous. Germline values: CDR1 SGHRS, CDR2 YFSETQ. Trimming took off 4 bases at V and 6 bases at J, with 10 bases between the two ends. The CDR3 consists of 13 residues. The complete variable domain, with remaining parts taken from reference TRBV5-1 and TRBJ1-4, reads KAGVTQTPRYLIKTRGQQVTLSCSPISGHRSVSWYQQTPGQGLQFLFEYFSETQRNKGNFPGRFSGRQFSNSRSEMNVSTLELGDSALYLCASSAGADEKLFFGSGTQLSVL.

The chain joins TRBV6-5 to TRBJ2-5; 7 positions match TRBD1. V lost 3 bases, J lost 0 bases, and 4 bases stayed unmatched. The CDR3 spans 15 residues. The germline gives CDR1 MNHEY, CDR2 SVGAGI. The CDR3 protein is CASSYWDRYQETQYF. The CDR3, as DNA: TGTGCCAGCAGTTATTGGGACAGATACCAAGAGACCCAGTACTTC.